The 9 T cell receptor beta chains reported below all come from one sample, sequenced in a study of shared clonotypes between healthy human individuals (dated by TCRdb to between 2020 and 2021). The method behind the library was the immunoSEQ multiplex PCR assay. TCRdb took over this immuneACCESS table, retaining in-frame rearrangements with V and J assigned. Such tables are incomplete; in checked studies, under half of the missing clones stem from an unresolved V gene, and the remainder is unexplained. The sample table shows about 450,000 clones, and roughly 77% are seen once. Together, the top ten hold around 13% of the sample. The specimen sequenced was PBMCs. The receptors come from a woman between 35 and 50 years old in good health. Some clones in this sample may be carry-over from other donors' samples.

This chain links TRBV29-1 with TRBJ1-6; D ambiguous. Per germline, CDR1 SQVTM and CDR2 ANQGSEA. CDR3 size: 13 residues. V lost 0 bases to trimming and J lost 7 bases, with 7 bases between them. The CDR3: CSVEETPNSPLHF. The CDR3 region has the DNA TGCAGCGTTGAAGAAACACCGAATTCACCCCTCCACTTT.

This clone was observed a single time. The genes are TRBV29-1 and TRBJ2-7; D gene ambiguous. The V and J ends lost 1 base and 6 bases respectively, with 10 bases between them. The CDR3 is 12 residues long. CDR1 and CDR2 (germline): SQVTM, ANQGSEA. CDR3 sequence: CSVEGGRGEQYF. The CDR3, as DNA: TGCAGCGTTGAAGGCGGCCGCGGCGAGCAGTACTTC.

The genes are TRBV18 and TRBJ2-3; TRBD1 is a possible D gene (5 bases). The CDR3 is made up of 16 amino acids. The V gene's germline CDR1 is KGHSH and CDR2 LQKENI. V was pared by 4 bases and J by 0 bases, with 14 bases between. As DNA, the CDR3 is TGTGCCAGCTCACTCGACAGAGCTCCTAGCACAGATACGCAGTATTTT. Translating gives CASSLDRAPSTDTQYF.

V is TRBV25-1 and J is TRBJ2-3; maybe TRBD2 (5 bases). The V end was cut by 5 bases, the J end by 5 bases, with 11 bases between. The CDR3 has 13 residues. Germline lookup yields CDR1 MGHDK and CDR2 SYGVNS. The CDR3 nucleotides are TGTGCCAGCAGTTCTCTAGCTGGAGATACGCAGTATTTT. It specifies CASSSLAGDTQYF.

The chain joins TRBV15 to TRBJ1-2; D gene unclear. The CDR3 runs 16 residues. The germline V and J ends were trimmed by 0 bases and 4 bases, with 15 bases remaining between them. The germline V gene has CDR1 LNHNV and CDR2 YYDKDF (reference sequence). CDR3 sequence reads: CATSRDTTIGGYGYTF. CDR3 sequence (DNA): TGTGCCACCAGCAGAGATACGACAATCGGAGGCTATGGCTACACCTTC.

A remark on this clone: A far larger clone is one nucleotide away, so this likely arose from a read error. Other DNA sequences of this sample code for an identical CDR3. This chain uses TRBV7-2 with TRBJ2-4; 7 bases fit TRBD1. The trim removed 2 bases at V and 9 bases at J, leaving 10 bases unmatched. This CDR3 contains 15 residues. Germline lookup yields CDR1 SGHTA and CDR2 FQGNSA. The CDR3 reads CASSLPWDRGPIQYF. CDR3 in DNA: TGTGCCAGCAGCTTACCCTGGGACAGAGGACCCATTCAGTACTTC. Full variable domain (outside the CDR3, taken from reference TRBV7-2 and TRBJ2-4): GAGVSQSPSNKVTEKGKDVELRCDPISGHTALYWYRQSLGQGLEFLIYFQGNSAPDKSGLPSDRFSAERTGGSVSTLTIQRTQQEDSAVYLCASSLPWDRGPIQYFGAGTRLSVL.

The J gene is TRBJ1-2, the V gene TRBV15; 7 nucleotides align to TRBD1. Per the germline V gene, CDR1 is LNHNV and CDR2 is YYDKDF (reference sequence). Trimming took 1 base from V and 8 from J; bases not matched to a gene: 10. The CDR3 covers 15 residues. CDR3 sequence: CATSRAPTGLGGYTF. The CDR3 DNA reads as TGTGCCACCAGCAGAGCCCCGACAGGGTTGGGCGGCTACACCTTC.

This chain joins TRBV5-1 and TRBJ2-7; 11 bases are a match to TRBD2. J lost 6 bases, V lost 5 bases, and 4 bases had no gene match. Germline assignment: CDR1 SGHRS and CDR2 YFSETQ. The CDR3 covers 13 residues. The CDR3 sequence: CASRETSGTEQYF. CDR3 coding DNA: TGCGCCAGCAGAGAGACTAGCGGGACCGAGCAGTACTTC.

The chain combines TRBV2 with TRBJ2-7; D remains unclear. The CDR3 has 16 residues. Germline values: CDR1 SNHLY, CDR2 FYNNEI. The V end lost 0 bases, the J end lost 3 bases, and 15 bases lay between the germline ends. CDR3 in DNA: TGTGCCAGCAGTGAAGCTAGTTATGGCAACTACTACGAGCAGTACTTC. This codes for CASSEASYGNYYEQYF.